These T cell receptor beta chains were read from a single sample in a study of blood T cell repertoires in COVID-19. Only in-frame clones appear in the TCRdb table, and some are missing; sequencing was by immunoSEQ multiplex PCR. Of 150,000 to 200,000 clones listed, about nine tenths were seen once; the top ten hold 9.5% to 12%. Specimen: peripheral blood. These receptors were obtained from a woman in her sixties with COVID-19, enrolled during active disease. The CDR3 runs from the conserved cysteine through the conserved F or W. Each record gives: J gene, D gene, clone size, V gene, CDR3 DNA, CDR3 protein. A D gene is named only where the DNA matches it firmly. The size entry is marked missing in some rows and otherwise reads once, few, many or a size class.

J: TRBJ2-6; D: NA; size: NA; V: TRBV11-3; DNA: TGTGCCAGCAGCTTAAGGAGCTCTGGGGCCAACGTCCTGACTTTC; CDR3: CASSLRSSGANVLTF
J: TRBJ2-7; D: TRBD2; size: NA; V: TRBV30; DNA: TGTGCCTGGAGGGCACCGGGACTACCAAACGGAGAGCAGTACTTC; CDR3: CAWRAPGLPNGEQYF
J: TRBJ1-1; D: NA; size: NA; V: TRBV19; DNA: TGTGCCAGCAACCCCGGGGGGCCTGAAGCTTTCTTT; CDR3: CASNPGGPEAFF
J: TRBJ1-1; D: TRBD1; size: NA; V: TRBV11-2; DNA: TGTGCCAGCAGCTTGGACAGGGTGGGTGAAGCTTTCTTT; CDR3: CASSLDRVGEAFF
J: TRBJ1-6; D: TRBD1; size: NA; V: TRBV27; DNA: TGTGCCAGCAGTTTATCTTCCAGGGGGAAGAATTCACCCCTCCACTTT; CDR3: CASSLSSRGKNSPLHF
J: TRBJ1-5; D: NA; size: NA; V: TRBV28; DNA: TGTGCCAGCAGTTTCAATACCGTACCCCCACGGGACAACCATAGCAATCAGCCCCAGCATTTT; CDR3: CASSFNTVPPRDNHSNQPQHF
J: TRBJ1-5; D: TRBD1; size: NA; V: TRBV6-5; DNA: TGTGCCAGCAGTTATAAAGGGGGCAGCAATCAGCCCCAGCATTTT; CDR3: CASSYKGGSNQPQHF
J: TRBJ2-7; D: TRBD2; size: few; V: TRBV14; DNA: TGTGCCAGCAGCGCCAAGACCCGGACTAGCCCTGCCTACGAGCAGTACTTC; CDR3: CASSAKTRTSPAYEQYF
J: TRBJ2-7; D: TRBD1; size: once; V: TRBV6-6; DNA: TGTGCCAGCAGTCGCTACAGGGGCAGCTCCTACGAGCAGTACTTC; CDR3: CASSRYRGSSYEQYF
J: TRBJ1-1; D: NA; size: NA; V: TRBV19; DNA: TGTGCCAGTAGTATACTCCAGGTGGGGACAATCTACACTGAAGCTTTCTTT; CDR3: CASSILQVGTIYTEAFF
J: TRBJ1-1; D: NA; size: once; V: TRBV9; DNA: TGTGCCAGCAGCGTAGGAGGAGCCCCGAACACTGAAGCTTTCTTT; CDR3: CASSVGGAPNTEAFF
J: TRBJ2-1; D: TRBD2; size: NA; V: TRBV9; DNA: TGTGCCAGCAGTAGCCCCACCCCAGGCGGGAGGGCCGGTATGATGCGGGAGCAGTTCTTC; CDR3: CASSSPTPGGRAGMMREQFF
J: TRBJ1-3; D: TRBD1; size: NA; V: TRBV5-8; DNA: TGTGCCAGCAGCCTGGGACAGTTAAACACCATATATTTT; CDR3: CASSLGQLNTIYF
J: TRBJ2-7; D: TRBD2; size: few; V: TRBV24-1; DNA: TGTGCCACCCAGGCGGGGGTCGCCTACGAGCAGTACTTC; CDR3: CATQAGVAYEQYF
J: TRBJ2-7; D: TRBD2; size: few; V: TRBV4-1; DNA: TGCGCCAGCAGCCAAGGTAATAGCGGGATCGAGCAGTACTTC; CDR3: CASSQGNSGIEQYF
J: TRBJ2-7; D: NA; size: NA; V: TRBV28; DNA: TGTGCCAGCAGCTCTACGGGAGTCTCCTACGAGCAGTACTTC; CDR3: CASSSTGVSYEQYF
J: TRBJ2-1; D: NA; size: NA; V: TRBV6-2/TRBV6-3; DNA: TGTGCCAGCAGTTACTGGCTAGCTACTGAGCAGTTCTTC; CDR3: CASSYWLATEQFF
J: TRBJ2-7; D: TRBD1; size: once; V: TRBV6-1; DNA: TGTGCCAGCAGTGAGGGACAGAGCTCCTACGAGCAGTACTTC; CDR3: CASSEGQSSYEQYF
J: TRBJ1-1; D: NA; size: NA; V: TRBV10-3; DNA: TGTGCCATCAGTGAGTTCACGGGGGAAGCTTTCTTT; CDR3: CAISEFTGEAFF
J: TRBJ1-1; D: NA; size: NA; V: TRBV6-2/TRBV6-3; DNA: TGTGCCAGCAGTTACAGGGGGGGTAGAGCTTTCTTT; CDR3: CASSYRGGRAFF
J: TRBJ2-7; D: NA; size: NA; V: TRBV3-1/TRBV3-2; DNA: TGTGCCAGCAGCCAATCCCATTACGAGCAGTACTTC; CDR3: CASSQSHYEQYF
J: TRBJ2-1; D: NA; size: NA; V: TRBV2; DNA: TGTGCCACCCAAGAACTAGACAGGTACAATGAGCAGTTCTTC; CDR3: CATQELDRYNEQFF
J: TRBJ2-3; D: NA; size: NA; V: TRBV7-9; DNA: TGTGCCAGCAGCTTAGGCGCGGTGACGGATACGCAGTATTTT; CDR3: CASSLGAVTDTQYF
J: TRBJ2-2; D: NA; size: NA; V: TRBV9; DNA: TGTGCCAGCAGCGCCCCCGGTAGGAACACCGGGGAGCTGTTTTTT; CDR3: CASSAPGRNTGELFF
J: TRBJ2-7; D: TRBD2; size: NA; V: TRBV6-5; DNA: TGTGCCAGCAGCCATGGGACTAGCGGGAACTACGAGCAGTACTTC; CDR3: CASSHGTSGNYEQYF
J: TRBJ1-3; D: NA; size: NA; V: TRBV10-3; DNA: TGTGCCATCGGGGGCCTAGGGGGAAACACCATATATTTT; CDR3: CAIGGLGGNTIYF
J: TRBJ2-5; D: TRBD1; size: NA; V: TRBV6-1; DNA: TGTGCCTCAACAGGGGGGAGAGGGGTAGAGACCCAGTACTTC; CDR3: CASTGGRGVETQYF
J: TRBJ2-1; D: NA; size: NA; V: TRBV5-1; DNA: TGCGCCAGCAAGGAGGGAAATTCCTACAATGAGCAGTTCTTC; CDR3: CASKEGNSYNEQFF
J: TRBJ1-3; D: NA; size: NA; V: TRBV2; DNA: TGTGCCAGCAGCCCAGGGTTTTCCGGAAACACCATATATTTT; CDR3: CASSPGFSGNTIYF